The 7 T cell receptor beta chains below were found in one sample sequenced in a study of blood T cell repertoires in COVID-19. Assay used: immunoSEQ multiplex PCR; TCRdb lists only in-frame clones, some missing. The table records approximately 100,000 clones, over 75% of them present only once. The material sequenced was peripheral blood. The origin of the receptors is a woman between 25 and 40 years old with acute or convalescent COVID-19.

V and J are TRBV3-1 (or the pseudogene TRBV3-2) and TRBJ2-3; TRBD1 might be the D (5 bases). Trimming shortened V by 2 bases and J by 5 bases, and 11 bases separated the two germline ends. This CDR3 has 14 amino acids. Looked up from germline, CDR1 is LGHDT and CDR2 is YNNKEL (reference sequence). This CDR3 is CASSQRGFGDTQYF. CDR3 bases: TGTGCCAGCAGCCAAAGGGGATTCGGAGATACGCAGTATTTT.

This rearrangement joins TRBV7-9 to TRBJ2-7; D is possibly TRBD1 (6 bases). Trimming took off 1 base at V and 6 bases at J, with 13 bases between the two ends. CDR1 SEHNR and CDR2 FQNEAQ come from the germline V gene (reference sequence). The CDR3 covers 14 residues. The CDR3 spells CASSLVAGEAEQYF. The CDR3 nucleotides are TGTGCCAGCAGCTTAGTAGCAGGGGAAGCCGAGCAGTACTTC.

This chain connects TRBV30 to TRBJ1-1; a possible D gene is TRBD1 (5 bases). Germline assignment: CDR1 GTSNPN and CDR2 SVGIG (reference sequence). V lost 1 base to trimming and J lost 11 bases, with 14 bases between them. The CDR3 loop spans 12 amino acids. This CDR3 is CAWSAFDSTAFF. The DNA for the CDR3 is TGTGCCTGGAGTGCTTTCGACAGTACGGCTTTCTTT.

V gene TRBV19 combines with J gene TRBJ1-5; D is perhaps TRBD1 (5 bases). The CDR3 loop spans 13 amino acids. Germline V gene lookup returns CDR1 LNHDA and CDR2 SQIVND (reference sequence). Between the trimmed V and J ends, which lost 3 bases and 6 bases, there was a span of 9 bases. CDR3 in DNA: TGTGCCAGTAGTATTTCAGGGTTTCAGCCCCAGCATTTT. It is translated as CASSISGFQPQHF.

The chain recombines TRBV27 with TRBJ2-2; 8 nucleotides match TRBD2. V gave up 2 bases and J gave up 3 bases; unmatched junction bases: 8. The V gene's germline CDR1 is MNHEY and CDR2 SMNVEV (reference sequence). There are 17 residues in the CDR3. In DNA form, the CDR3 reads TGTGCCAGCAGTTTACTCGCGGGGGGTCCCTACACCGGGGAGCTGTTTTTT. Translating it yields CASSLLAGGPYTGELFF.

The chain carries TRBV7-9 and TRBJ2-2; TRBD2 aligns across 13 bases. The CDR3 is made up of 16 amino acids. The V segment lost 5 bases and the J segment 1 base; nucleotides outside the gene matches: 1. The germline V gene has CDR1 SEHNR and CDR2 FQNEAQ (reference sequence). The CDR3 bases are TGTGCCAGCAGCGGACTAGCGGGGGAGAACACCGGGGAGCTGTTTTTT. Residues: CASSGLAGENTGELFF.

The chain joins TRBV5-1 to TRBJ1-2, with unresolved D. This CDR3 is 13 amino acids long. V lost 1 base and J lost 8, with 12 bases in between. The germline V gene has CDR1 SGHRS and CDR2 YFSETQ. The CDR3 region is CASSLSGEEGYTF. The DNA for the CDR3 is TGCGCCAGCAGCTTGTCCGGGGAGGAGGGCTACACCTTC. The full variable domain, its missing parts supplied by reference TRBV5-1 and TRBJ1-2, is KAGVTQTPRYLIKTRGQQVTLSCSPISGHRSVSWYQQTPGQGLQFLFEYFSETQRNKGNFPGRFSGRQFSNSRSEMNVSTLELGDSALYLCASSLSGEEGYTFGSGTRLTVV.